Shown below are 7 T cell receptor beta chains from a single sample sequenced in a study of OX40 agonist ivuxolimab in advanced cancers. TCRdb's table, derived via immunoSEQ multiplex PCR, lists solely in-frame clones and lacks some. The table lists over 40,000 clones, around 80% of them singletons. The source was CD4+ or CD8+ T cells sorted from blood, collected in a trial of the OX40 agonist ivuxolimab. These TCRs come from an adult with an advanced solid tumor such as melanoma, head and neck, liver or kidney cancer.

The chain employs TRBV7-6 and TRBJ2-5, with 14 nucleotides matching TRBD2. This CDR3 spans 16 amino acids. Germline loops: CDR1 SGHVS, CDR2 FNYEAQ. J gave up 2 bases and V 5 bases, and 4 bases lay outside the gene matches. CDR3 residues: CASSTRLAGGQETQYF. The DNA for the CDR3 is TGTGCCAGCAGCACCCGACTAGCGGGAGGGCAAGAGACCCAGTACTTC.

For this clone: The sample has other DNA sequences that encode this CDR3 too. The gene calls are TRBV7-9 and TRBJ2-1; D gene unclear. This CDR3 has 17 residues. V was pared by 5 bases and J by 4 bases, with 21 bases between. Looked up from germline, CDR1 is SEHNR and CDR2 is FQNEAQ (reference sequence). CDR3 protein: CASSPPFRLKPYNEQFF. The CDR3 DNA reads TGTGCCAGCAGCCCCCCCTTTCGCTTGAAGCCGTACAATGAGCAGTTCTTC.

This clone was seen a single time. This chain connects TRBV19 to TRBJ1-2, with 10 bases identical to TRBD1. V was pared by 7 bases and J by 4 bases, with 6 bases of the junction left unmatched. This CDR3 has 14 residues. CDR1 is LNHDA, CDR2 SQIVND, per germline (reference sequence). The CDR3 nucleotides read TGTGCCAGTACCCAGAGGGACAGGGGCTATGGCTACACCTTC. Amino acid sequence: CASTQRDRGYGYTF.

This clone was observed a single time. The chain uses TRBV14 and TRBJ2-3; D not certain. Trimming stripped 0 bases from V and 5 bases from J, with 6 bases between. Germline V gene data show CDR1 as SGHDN and CDR2 as FVKESK. This CDR3 spans 13 amino acids. In nucleotides, the CDR3 is TGTGCCAGCAGCCAAGAGACCCGAGATACGCAGTATTTT. Protein: CASSQETRDTQYF.

This clone has a handful of counts. The gene calls are TRBV5-6 and TRBJ2-5, with D hard to call. The CDR3 totals 11 residues. V was cut by 1 base and J by 5 bases, with 3 bases left in between. Germline lookup yields CDR1 SGHDT and CDR2 YYEEEE. The CDR3 region has the DNA TGTGCCAGCAGCTTGTCCGAGACCCAGTACTTC. Residues: CASSLSETQYF.

This clone is labeled medium-sized. J is TRBJ1-2 and V is TRBV19; possibly TRBD1 for D (5 bases). CDR1 and CDR2 (germline): LNHDA, SQIVND (reference sequence). The CDR3 length is 17 residues. Deletions cut 0 bases from V and 5 bases from J, with 19 bases between. The CDR3 loop is CASSIEIRWGRRYGYTF. The CDR3 nucleotides read TGTGCCAGTAGTATAGAAATAAGGTGGGGACGGCGATATGGCTACACCTTC.

V usage is TRBV6-1 and J usage is TRBJ1-3; possible D gene TRBD1, 5 bases. The CDR3 runs to 15 residues. With 7 bases removed from V and 4 bases from J, the gap between germline ends came to 17 bases. Germline CDR1 is MNHNS and CDR2 is SASEGT. The CDR3 protein is CASNTGIFSGNTIYF. In DNA form, the CDR3 reads TGTGCCAGCAATACAGGTATATTTTCCGGAAACACCATATATTTT.